The clone carrying this TCR beta chain has a single count. What it binds is unknown. The germline V and J ends were trimmed by 3 bases and 0 bases, with 7 bases remaining between them. The CDR3 totals 15 residues. CDR1 is KGHDR and CDR2 is SFDVKD in the germline V gene. One entry per CDR3 protein, called by TCRdb with MiXCR from the reads. The table includes around 710,000 distinct CDR3 sequences, almost 30% detected once. The sample comes from a study of T cell repertoires in cytomegalovirus infection. Whole-study context: Use of recently identified HLA-C-restricted and well-studied HLA-B-restricted CMV epitopes was part of the study.

Study-level points and caveats: Carriers of CMV and the relevant HLA type were discriminated by public TCR beta frequency.

The source is a human donor in good health (CMV status not recorded). Some clones in this sample may be carry-over from other donors' samples. The sample was cultured CD8+ T cells from PBMCs, taken from culture after CMV antigen stimulation. The V gene is TRBV24-1, the J gene TRBJ2-2; tentative D call: TRBD1 (5 bases). The CDR3 here is CATSDPDTNTGELFF. As DNA, the CDR3 is TGTGCCACCAGTGATCCGGACACGAACACCGGGGAGCTGTTTTTT.